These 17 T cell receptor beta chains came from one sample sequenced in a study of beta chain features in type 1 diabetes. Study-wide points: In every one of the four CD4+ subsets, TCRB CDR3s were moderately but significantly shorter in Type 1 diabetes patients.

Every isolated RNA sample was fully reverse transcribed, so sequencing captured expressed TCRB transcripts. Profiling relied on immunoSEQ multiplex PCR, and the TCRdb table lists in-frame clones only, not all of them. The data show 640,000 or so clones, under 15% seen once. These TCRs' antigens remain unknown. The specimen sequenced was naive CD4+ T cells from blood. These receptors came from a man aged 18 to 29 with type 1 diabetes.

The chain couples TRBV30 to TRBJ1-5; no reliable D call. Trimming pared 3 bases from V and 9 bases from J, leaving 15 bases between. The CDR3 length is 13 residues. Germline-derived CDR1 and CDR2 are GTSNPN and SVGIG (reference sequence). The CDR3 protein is CAWSGRTAGPQHF. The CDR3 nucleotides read TGTGCCTGGAGCGGGAGGACGGCAGGGCCCCAGCATTTT.

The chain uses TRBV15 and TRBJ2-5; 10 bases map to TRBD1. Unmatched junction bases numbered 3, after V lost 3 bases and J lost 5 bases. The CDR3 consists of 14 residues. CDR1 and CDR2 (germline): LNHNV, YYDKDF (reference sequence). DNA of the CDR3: TGTGCCACCAGCAGGGGACAGGGGTTGGAGACCCAGTACTTC. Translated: CATSRGQGLETQYF.

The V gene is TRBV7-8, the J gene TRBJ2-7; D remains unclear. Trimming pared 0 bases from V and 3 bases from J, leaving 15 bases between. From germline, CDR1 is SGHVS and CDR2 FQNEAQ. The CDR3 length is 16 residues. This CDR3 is CASSLANPAENYEQYF. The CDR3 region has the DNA TGTGCCAGCAGCTTAGCTAACCCGGCGGAGAACTACGAGCAGTACTTC.

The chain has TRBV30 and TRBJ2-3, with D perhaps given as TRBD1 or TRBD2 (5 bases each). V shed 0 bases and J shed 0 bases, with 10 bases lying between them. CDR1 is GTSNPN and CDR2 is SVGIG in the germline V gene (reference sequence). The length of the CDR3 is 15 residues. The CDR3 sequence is CAWSVGVRSTDTQYF. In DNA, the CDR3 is TGTGCCTGGAGTGTGGGGGTCCGAAGCACAGATACGCAGTATTTT.

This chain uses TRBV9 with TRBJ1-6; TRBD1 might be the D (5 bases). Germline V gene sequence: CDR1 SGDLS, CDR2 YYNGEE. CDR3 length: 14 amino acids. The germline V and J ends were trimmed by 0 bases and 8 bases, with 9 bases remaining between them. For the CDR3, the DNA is TGTGCCAGCAGCGTAGCAGGGCCCTATTCACCCCTCCACTTT. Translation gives CASSVAGPYSPLHF.

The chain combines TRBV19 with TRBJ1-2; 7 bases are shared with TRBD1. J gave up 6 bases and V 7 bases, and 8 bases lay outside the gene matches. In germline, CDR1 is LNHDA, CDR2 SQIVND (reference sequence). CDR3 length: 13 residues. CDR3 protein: CASTSDRMDGYTF. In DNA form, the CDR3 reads TGTGCCAGTACCTCGGACAGGATGGATGGCTACACCTTC.

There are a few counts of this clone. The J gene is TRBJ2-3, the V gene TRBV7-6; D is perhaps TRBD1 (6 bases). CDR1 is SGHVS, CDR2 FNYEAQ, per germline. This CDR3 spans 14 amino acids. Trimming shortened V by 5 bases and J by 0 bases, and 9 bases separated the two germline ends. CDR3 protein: CASSPDSSTDTQYF. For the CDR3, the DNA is TGTGCCAGCAGCCCGGACAGCAGCACAGATACGCAGTATTTT.

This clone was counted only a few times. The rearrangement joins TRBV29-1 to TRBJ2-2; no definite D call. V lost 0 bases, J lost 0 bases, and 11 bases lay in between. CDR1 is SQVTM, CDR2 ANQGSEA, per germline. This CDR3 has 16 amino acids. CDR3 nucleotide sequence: TGCAGCGTTGAAGATAGGGAACAGACGAACACCGGGGAGCTGTTTTTT. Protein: CSVEDREQTNTGELFF.

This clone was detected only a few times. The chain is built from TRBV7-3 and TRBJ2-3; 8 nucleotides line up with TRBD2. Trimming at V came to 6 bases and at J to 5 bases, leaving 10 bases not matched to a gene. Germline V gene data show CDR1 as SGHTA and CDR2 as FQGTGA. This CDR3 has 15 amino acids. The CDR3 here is CASRKNGLAVDTQYF. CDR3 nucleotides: TGTGCCAGCAGGAAAAATGGACTAGCAGTAGATACGCAGTATTTT.

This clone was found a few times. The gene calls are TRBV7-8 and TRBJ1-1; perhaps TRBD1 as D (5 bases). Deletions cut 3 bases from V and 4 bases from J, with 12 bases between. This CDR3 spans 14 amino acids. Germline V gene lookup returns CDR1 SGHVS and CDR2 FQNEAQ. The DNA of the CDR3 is TGTGCCAGCAGCTTGGTCGGCGGGGGCACTGAAGCTTTCTTT. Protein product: CASSLVGGGTEAFF.

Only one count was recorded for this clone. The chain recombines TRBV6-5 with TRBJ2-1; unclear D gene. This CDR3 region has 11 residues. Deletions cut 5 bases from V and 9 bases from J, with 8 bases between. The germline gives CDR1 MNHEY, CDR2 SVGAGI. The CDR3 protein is CASSNVGEQFF. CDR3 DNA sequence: TGTGCCAGCAGTAACGTGGGTGAGCAGTTCTTC.

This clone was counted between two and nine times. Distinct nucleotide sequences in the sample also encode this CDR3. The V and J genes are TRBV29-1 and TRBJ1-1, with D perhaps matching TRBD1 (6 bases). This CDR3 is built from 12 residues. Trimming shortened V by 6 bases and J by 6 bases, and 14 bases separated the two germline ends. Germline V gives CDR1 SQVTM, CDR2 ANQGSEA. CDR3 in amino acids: CSVVQGAAEAFF. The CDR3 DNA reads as TGCAGCGTCGTACAGGGAGCGGCTGAAGCTTTCTTT.

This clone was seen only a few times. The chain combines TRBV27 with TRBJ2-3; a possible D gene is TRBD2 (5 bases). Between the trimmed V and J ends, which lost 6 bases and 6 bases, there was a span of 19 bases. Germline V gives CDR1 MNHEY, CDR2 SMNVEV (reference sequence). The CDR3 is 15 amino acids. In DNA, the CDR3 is TGTGCCAGCAGCCCTACCCCCGCCCCGGGGGATACGCAGTATTTT. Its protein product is CASSPTPAPGDTQYF.

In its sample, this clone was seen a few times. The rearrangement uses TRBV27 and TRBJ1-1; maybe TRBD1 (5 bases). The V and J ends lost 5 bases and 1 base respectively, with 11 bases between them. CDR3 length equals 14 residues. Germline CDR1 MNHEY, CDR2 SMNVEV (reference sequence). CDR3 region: CASSLMGPNTEAFF. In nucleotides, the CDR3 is TGTGCCAGCAGTCTGATGGGACCGAACACTGAAGCTTTCTTT.

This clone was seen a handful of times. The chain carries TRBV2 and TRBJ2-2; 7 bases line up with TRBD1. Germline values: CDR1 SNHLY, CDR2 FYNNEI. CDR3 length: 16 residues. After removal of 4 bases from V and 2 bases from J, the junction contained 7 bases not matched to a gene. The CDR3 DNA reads TGTGCCAGCAGTGGACAGGGCAAAGTCAACACCGGGGAGCTGTTTTTT. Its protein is CASSGQGKVNTGELFF.

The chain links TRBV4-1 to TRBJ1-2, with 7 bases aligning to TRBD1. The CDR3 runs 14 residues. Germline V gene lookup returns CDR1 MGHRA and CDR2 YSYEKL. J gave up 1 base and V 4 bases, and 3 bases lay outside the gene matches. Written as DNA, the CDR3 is TGCGCCAGCAGCCCGACAGGGAATAACTATGGCTACACCTTC. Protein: CASSPTGNNYGYTF.

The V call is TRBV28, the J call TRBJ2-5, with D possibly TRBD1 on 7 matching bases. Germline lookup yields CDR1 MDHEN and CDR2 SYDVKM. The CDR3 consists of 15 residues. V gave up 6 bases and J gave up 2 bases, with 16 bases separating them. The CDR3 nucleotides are TGTGCCAGCAGAAATCAGGGGGGCGGGCAAGAGACCCAGTACTTC. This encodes CASRNQGGGQETQYF.